One and the same sample provided the 27 T cell receptor beta chains below, sequenced in a study of shared T cell receptors in the human thymus. Sequenced by immunoSEQ multiplex PCR; TCRdb stores in-frame clones only, minus some. This table has hundreds of thousands of clones, about 95% appearing once. The specimen was thymocytes. All receptors derive from a human donor.

Details on this clone: In the same sample, other DNA sequences code for this CDR3. The chain carries TRBV19 and TRBJ1-2; D gene uncertain. The germline CDR1 and CDR2 sequences are LNHDA and SQIVND (reference sequence). CDR3 size: 11 residues. V was shortened by 5 bases and J by 6 bases, with 7 bases between the two germline ends. The CDR3 sequence: CASSGGHGYTF. In DNA, the CDR3 is TGTGCCAGTAGTGGAGGGCATGGCTACACCTTC. The full variable domain, its missing parts supplied by reference TRBV19 and TRBJ1-2, is DGGITQSPKYLFRKEGQNVTLSCEQNLNHDAMYWYRQDPGQGLRLIYYSQIVNDFQKGDIAEGYSVSREKKESFPLTVTSAQKNPTAFYLCASSGGHGYTFGSGTRLTVV.

This sequence joins TRBV14 and TRBJ1-1; D uncertain. This CDR3 spans 14 amino acids. Germline V gene lookup returns CDR1 SGHDN and CDR2 FVKESK. Deletions cut 3 bases from V and 3 bases from J, with 11 bases between. The CDR3 coding sequence is TGTGCCAGCAGCCAGAACAGCCCTCACACTGAAGCTTTCTTT. This gives the protein CASSQNSPHTEAFF.

The V gene is TRBV29-1, the J gene TRBJ2-7, with 9 bases matching TRBD1. The CDR3 loop spans 15 amino acids. The J segment lost 0 bases and the V segment lost 7 bases, leaving 10 bases of the junction unmatched. CDR1 is SQVTM, CDR2 ANQGSEA, per germline. The CDR3 is CSARTGVFRSYEQYF. The CDR3 DNA reads as TGCAGCGCCCGGACAGGGGTCTTCCGCTCCTACGAGCAGTACTTC.

The J gene is TRBJ1-1, the V gene TRBV4-2, with TRBD1 identical over 8 bases. The CDR3 totals 15 residues. Germline CDR1 LGHNA, CDR2 YNFKEQ. V was clipped by 4 bases and J by 6 bases; unmatched bases: 10. CDR3 protein: CASSRKDRDRAEAFF. The CDR3, as DNA: TGTGCCAGCAGCCGTAAGGACAGGGATCGGGCTGAAGCTTTCTTT.

The CDR3, as DNA: TGTGCCTGGAAAACAGGGACCAATGGCTACACCTTC. This sequence encodes CAWKTGTNGYTF. The V and J genes are TRBV30 and TRBJ1-2, with D possibly being TRBD1 (6 bases). Germline V gives CDR1 GTSNPN, CDR2 SVGIG (reference sequence). The CDR3 has 12 amino acids. Trimming left V 4 bases short and J 6 bases short, with 12 bases between.

The chain carries TRBV6-1 and TRBJ1-1; 7 nucleotides line up with TRBD1. Germline CDR1 is MNHNS and CDR2 is SASEGT. Germline trimming cut 4 bases from V and 0 bases from J; bases unmatched to any gene: 14. The CDR3 has 18 residues. In DNA form, the CDR3 reads TGTGCCAGCAGTGGTAGGACAGGTTTCAGTATAGTGAACACTGAAGCTTTCTTT. Its translation is CASSGRTGFSIVNTEAFF.

V gene TRBV4-1 combines with J gene TRBJ2-7, with D possibly being TRBD2 (6 bases). V lost 3 bases and J lost 3, with 21 bases in between. CDR3 length equals 17 residues. Germline CDR1 and CDR2: MGHRA and YSYEKL. Here the CDR3 reads CASSQSPRGGIGYEQYF. CDR3 nucleotide sequence: TGCGCCAGCAGCCAGTCCCCCCGGGGAGGCATCGGCTACGAGCAGTACTTC.

This clone was detected only once. This rearrangement joins TRBV7-9 to TRBJ2-7; D remains ambiguous. Germline CDR1 reads SEHNR; CDR2 reads FQNEAQ (reference sequence). The germline V and J ends were trimmed by 0 bases and 7 bases, with 16 bases remaining between them. CDR3 length equals 15 residues. The CDR3: CASSLAPRSPVEQYF. CDR3 nucleotide sequence: TGTGCCAGCAGCTTAGCCCCTCGGTCCCCCGTAGAGCAGTACTTC.

This chain links TRBV11-2 with TRBJ2-7, with D possibly being TRBD2 (7 bases). The V end was cut by 5 bases, the J end by 0 bases, with 14 bases between. This CDR3 contains 15 residues. Germline assignment: CDR1 SGHAT and CDR2 FQNNGV. This chain's CDR3 is CASSEGGTFSYEQYF. CDR3 coding DNA: TGTGCCAGCAGCGAGGGGGGGACGTTCTCCTACGAGCAGTACTTC.

This chain uses TRBV18 with TRBJ1-2; D possibly corresponds to TRBD1 (6 bases). CDR3 length equals 18 residues. Per the germline V gene, CDR1 is KGHSH and CDR2 is LQKENI. Trimming removed 2 bases from V and 4 bases from J, with 23 bases in between. CDR3 bases: TGTGCCAGCTCACCATGGGGGGGCAGCGCCTCCGAGGGCTATGGCTACACCTTC. Its protein is CASSPWGGSASEGYGYTF.

This chain uses TRBV12-2 with TRBJ2-3; the table's D call, TRBD2, has no DNA check behind it. TRBV12-2 is marked as a pseudogene. The CDR3 loop spans 16 amino acids. This CDR3 is CASRLVPSGRTDTQYF. Here the CDR3 DNA reads TGTGCAAGTCGCTTAGTTCCTAGCGGGAGAACAGATACGCAGTATTTT.

J is TRBJ2-3 and V is TRBV13, with 13 bases aligning to TRBD2. Germline CDR1 reads PRHDT; CDR2 reads FYEKMQ (reference sequence). The V gene end was trimmed by 5 bases and the J gene end by 2 bases; junction bases not matched to a gene: 13. This CDR3 comprises 19 residues. The CDR3 bases are TGTGCCAGCAGCCCCCGGGCTGGGACTAGCGGGGCCCTCACAGATACGCAGTATTTT. Protein product: CASSPRAGTSGALTDTQYF.

In this sample, this clone turned up once. V usage is TRBV28 and J usage is TRBJ1-5, with a weak D call TRBD1 (5 bases). The CDR3 runs 15 residues. In germline, CDR1 is MDHEN, CDR2 SYDVKM. The V end was cut by 7 bases, the J end by 0 bases, with 13 bases between. CDR3 DNA sequence: TGTGCCAGCATTGGGAGGGGTTATAGCAATCAGCCCCAGCATTTT. Amino acid sequence: CASIGRGYSNQPQHF.

The chain joins TRBV19 to TRBJ2-7, with 8 bases fitting TRBD2. The CDR3 has 13 residues. The V gene end was trimmed by 9 bases and the J gene end by 5 bases; junction bases not matched to a gene: 9. Germline CDR1 is LNHDA and CDR2 is SQIVND (reference sequence). The CDR3 protein is CASEAGVGHEQYF. CDR3 sequence (DNA): TGTGCCAGCGAAGCGGGAGTAGGTCACGAGCAGTACTTC.

CDR3 sequence reads: CASSCPREGLQGYTF. CDR3 DNA: TGTGCCAGCAGTTGCCCCAGGGAAGGTCTGCAGGGCTACACCTTC. The chain employs TRBV6-5 and TRBJ1-2; D possibly corresponds to TRBD1 (5 bases). The germline gives CDR1 MNHEY, CDR2 SVGAGI. The ends were cut back, 4 bases at V and 8 bases at J, with 20 bases in the middle. The CDR3 loop spans 15 amino acids.

The CDR3 is CASPIGPLTPFVSHNEQFF. The CDR3, as DNA: TGTGCCAGCCCAATAGGACCGTTAACTCCTTTCGTTTCCCACAATGAGCAGTTCTTC. The rearrangement links TRBV18 to TRBJ2-1, with unresolved D. Per germline, CDR1 KGHSH and CDR2 LQKENI. The V gene lost 8 bases and the J gene lost 5 bases, with 31 bases spanning the gap. This CDR3 has 19 amino acids.

The chain employs TRBV25-1 and TRBJ1-5; unclear D gene. CDR1 is MGHDK and CDR2 is SYGVNS in the germline V gene. V lost 2 bases, J lost 9 bases, and 11 bases lay in between. The CDR3 covers 13 residues. The DNA of the CDR3 is TGTGCCAGCAGTGAAAAGAGAGGGCCGCCCCAGCATTTT. It codes for CASSEKRGPPQHF.

The rearrangement uses TRBV27 and TRBJ2-4; D unclear. CDR1 and CDR2 (germline): MNHEY, SMNVEV (reference sequence). This CDR3 comprises 16 residues. The V end lost 5 bases, the J end lost 0 bases, and 14 bases lay between the germline ends. The CDR3 nucleotides read TGTGCCAGCAGTAAAGTCCAAGACCTAGCCAAAAACATTCAGTACTTC. Its translation is CASSKVQDLAKNIQYF.

The chain is built from TRBV5-1 and TRBJ2-2; possibly TRBD1 or TRBD2 for D (5 bases each). V lost 2 bases, J lost 8 bases, and 16 bases lay in between. Germline V gives CDR1 SGHRS, CDR2 YFSETQ. This CDR3 comprises 15 residues. The CDR3 DNA sequence: TGCGCCAGCAGCTTAGGGACCCGATGGAGTGGGGAGCTGTTTTTT. This codes for CASSLGTRWSGELFF.

This clone was observed a single time. The chain has TRBV27 and TRBJ2-5; no reliable D call. The CDR3 consists of 16 residues. Trimming pared 0 bases from V and 2 bases from J, leaving 13 bases between. Germline assignment: CDR1 MNHEY and CDR2 SMNVEV (reference sequence). This CDR3 reads CASSLSFVDPQETQYF. The CDR3 DNA is TGTGCCAGCAGTTTATCGTTCGTGGATCCACAAGAGACCCAGTACTTC.

The chain employs TRBV27 and TRBJ1-2; the match to TRBD1 covers 8 bases. The trim removed 6 bases at V and 2 bases at J, leaving 8 bases unmatched. The V gene's germline CDR1 is MNHEY and CDR2 SMNVEV (reference sequence). There are 15 residues in the CDR3. The CDR3 DNA reads as TGTGCCAGCAGGACCAGGGGGCTCGACAACTATGGCTACACCTTC. It is translated as CASRTRGLDNYGYTF.

The chain employs TRBV19 and TRBJ2-1; D unclear. The CDR3 is 10 amino acids. Germline V gene data show CDR1 as LNHDA and CDR2 as SQIVND (reference sequence). V dropped 7 bases and J dropped 6 bases, with 4 bases sitting between them. The CDR3 DNA sequence: TGTGCCAGTAATCCCAATGAGCAGTTCTTC. Translating it yields CASNPNEQFF. The full variable domain, in which reference TRBV19 and TRBJ2-1 provide the parts outside the CDR3, is DGGITQSPKYLFRKEGQNVTLSCEQNLNHDAMYWYRQDPGQGLRLIYYSQIVNDFQKGDIAEGYSVSREKKESFPLTVTSAQKNPTAFYLCASNPNEQFFGPGTRLTVL.

The chain is built from TRBV19 and TRBJ1-3; no firm D call. Trimming left V 2 bases short and J 4 bases short, with 12 bases between. Germline CDR1 reads LNHDA; CDR2 reads SQIVND (reference sequence). The CDR3 totals 15 residues. CDR3: CASSIRGAAGNTIYF. The CDR3 DNA follows: TGTGCCAGTAGTATACGGGGAGCGGCCGGAAACACCATATATTTT.

The CDR3 DNA follows: TGTGCCAGCGACGGAGGATACACTGAAGCTTTCTTT. It is translated as CASDGGYTEAFF. V and J are TRBV7-2 and TRBJ1-1; no clear D gene. Germline CDR1 SGHTA, CDR2 FQGNSA. The V and J ends lost 8 bases and 3 bases respectively, with 10 bases between them. This CDR3 has 12 amino acids.

The chain carries TRBV28 and TRBJ2-7, with a tentative D call TRBD1 (6 bases). This CDR3 has 13 amino acids. Trimming shortened V by 3 bases and J by 5 bases, and 11 bases separated the two germline ends. Germline V gene lookup returns CDR1 MDHEN and CDR2 SYDVKM. CDR3 amino acids: CASSFSGQHEQYF. CDR3 sequence (DNA): TGTGCCAGCAGTTTCAGTGGACAGCACGAGCAGTACTTC.

This clone was counted once. The chain combines TRBV6-1 with TRBJ2-1; TRBD2 matches at 8 bases. V shed 9 bases and J 4 bases; nucleotides not matched to a gene: 5. Germline assignment: CDR1 MNHNS and CDR2 SASEGT. The CDR3 spans 13 residues. The CDR3 spells CASRVAGYNEQFF. The CDR3 DNA is TGTGCCAGTCGAGTAGCGGGGTACAATGAGCAGTTCTTC.

This clone was detected a few times. The chain has TRBV29-1 and TRBJ2-3, with 11 bases lining up with TRBD1. The CDR3 is made up of 18 amino acids. V dropped 7 bases and J dropped 0; count of bases not matched to a gene: 15. Germline CDR1 is SQVTM and CDR2 is ANQGSEA. CDR3 sequence (DNA): TGCAGCGGAGTGGACAGGGGGCGATACAAGACTAGCACAGATACGCAGTATTTT. Translation gives CSGVDRGRYKTSTDTQYF.